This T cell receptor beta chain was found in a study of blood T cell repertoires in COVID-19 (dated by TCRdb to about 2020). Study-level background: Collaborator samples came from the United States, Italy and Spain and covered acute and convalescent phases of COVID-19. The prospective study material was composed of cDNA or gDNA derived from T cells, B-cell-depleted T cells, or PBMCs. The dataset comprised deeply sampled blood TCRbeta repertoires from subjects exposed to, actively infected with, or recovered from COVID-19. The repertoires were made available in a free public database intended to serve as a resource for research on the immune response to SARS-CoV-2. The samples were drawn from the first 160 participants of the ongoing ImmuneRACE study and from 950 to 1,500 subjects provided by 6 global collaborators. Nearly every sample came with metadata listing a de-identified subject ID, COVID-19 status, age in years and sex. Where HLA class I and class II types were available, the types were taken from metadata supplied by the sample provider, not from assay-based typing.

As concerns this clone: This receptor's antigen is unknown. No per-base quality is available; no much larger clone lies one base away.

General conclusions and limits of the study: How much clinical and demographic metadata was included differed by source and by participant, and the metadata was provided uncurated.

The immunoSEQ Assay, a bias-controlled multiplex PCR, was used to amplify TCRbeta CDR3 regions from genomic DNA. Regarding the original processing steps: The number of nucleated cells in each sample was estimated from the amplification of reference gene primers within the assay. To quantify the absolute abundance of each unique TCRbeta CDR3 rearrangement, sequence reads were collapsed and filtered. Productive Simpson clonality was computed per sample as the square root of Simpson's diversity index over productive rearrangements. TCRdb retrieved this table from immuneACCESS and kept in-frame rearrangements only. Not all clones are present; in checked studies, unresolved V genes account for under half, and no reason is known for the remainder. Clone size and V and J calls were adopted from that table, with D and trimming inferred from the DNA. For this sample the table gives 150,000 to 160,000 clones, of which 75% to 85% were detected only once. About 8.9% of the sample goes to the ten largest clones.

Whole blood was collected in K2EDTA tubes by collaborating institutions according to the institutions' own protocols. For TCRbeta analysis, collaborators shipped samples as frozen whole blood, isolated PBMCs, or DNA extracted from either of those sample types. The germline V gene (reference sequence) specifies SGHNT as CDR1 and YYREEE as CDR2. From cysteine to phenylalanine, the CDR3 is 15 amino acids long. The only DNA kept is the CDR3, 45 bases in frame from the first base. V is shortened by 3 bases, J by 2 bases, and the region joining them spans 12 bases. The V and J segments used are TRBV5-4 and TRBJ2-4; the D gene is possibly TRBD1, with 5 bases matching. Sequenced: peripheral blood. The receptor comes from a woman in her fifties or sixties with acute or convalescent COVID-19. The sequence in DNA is TGTGCCAGCAGCTCGCCTCAGGGTTCCAAAAACATTCAGTACTTC. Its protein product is CASSSPQGSKNIQYF. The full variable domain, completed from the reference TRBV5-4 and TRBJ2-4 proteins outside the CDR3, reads ETGVTQSPTHLIKTRGQQVTLRCSSQSGHNTVSWYQQALGQGPQFIFQYYREEENGRGNFPPRFSGLQFPNYSSELNVNALELDDSALYLCASSSPQGSKNIQYFGAGTRLSVL.